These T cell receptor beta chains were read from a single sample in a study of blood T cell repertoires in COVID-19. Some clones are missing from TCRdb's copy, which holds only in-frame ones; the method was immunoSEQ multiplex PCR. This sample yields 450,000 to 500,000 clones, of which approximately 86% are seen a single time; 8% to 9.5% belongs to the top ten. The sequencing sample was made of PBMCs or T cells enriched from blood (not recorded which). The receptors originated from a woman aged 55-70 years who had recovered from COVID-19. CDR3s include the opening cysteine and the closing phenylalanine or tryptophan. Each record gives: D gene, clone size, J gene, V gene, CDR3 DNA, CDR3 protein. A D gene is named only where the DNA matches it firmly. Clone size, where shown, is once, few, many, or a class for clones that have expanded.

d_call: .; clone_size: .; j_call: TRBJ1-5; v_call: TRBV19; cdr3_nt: TGTGCCAGTAGCGGGGATCGCAATCAGCCCCAGCATTTT; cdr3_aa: CASSGDRNQPQHF
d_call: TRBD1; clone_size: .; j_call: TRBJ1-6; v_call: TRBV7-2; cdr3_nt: TGTGCCAGCATCGACAGGGGGAATTCACCCCTCCACTTT; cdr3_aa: CASIDRGNSPLHF
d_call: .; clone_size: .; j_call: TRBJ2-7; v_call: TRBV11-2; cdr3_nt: TGTGCCAGCAGCTTAGCCGGGGGTGCCTACGAGCAGTACTTC; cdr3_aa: CASSLAGGAYEQYF
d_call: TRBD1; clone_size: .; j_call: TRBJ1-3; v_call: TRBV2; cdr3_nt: TGTGCCAGCAGTCCGGACAGGGGCTCTGGAAACACCATATATTTT; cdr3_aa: CASSPDRGSGNTIYF
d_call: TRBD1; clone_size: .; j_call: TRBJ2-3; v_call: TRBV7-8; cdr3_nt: TGTGCCAGCAGCTTACACTATCCGGGACAGGGGGCCTATACGCAGTATTTT; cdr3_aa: CASSLHYPGQGAYTQYF
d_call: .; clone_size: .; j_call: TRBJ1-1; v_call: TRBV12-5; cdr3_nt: TGTGCTAGTGGTTTGATGTCGAAGGGGTTAACTGAAGCTTTCTTT; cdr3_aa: CASGLMSKGLTEAFF
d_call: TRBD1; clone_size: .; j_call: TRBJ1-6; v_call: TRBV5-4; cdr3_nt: TGTGCCAGCAGCTCAAAAAACAGGGGGAGTAATTCACCCCTCCACTTT; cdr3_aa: CASSSKNRGSNSPLHF
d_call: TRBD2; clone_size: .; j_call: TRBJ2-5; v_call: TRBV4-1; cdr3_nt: TGCGCCAGCAGCCACAATAGCGGGGGGGCCTTTCGAGAGACCCAGTACTTC; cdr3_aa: CASSHNSGGAFRETQYF
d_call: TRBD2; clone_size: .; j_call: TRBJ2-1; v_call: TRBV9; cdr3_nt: TGTGCCAGCAGCGTAGCTGATGACCGGGGGGGCTGGAATGAGCAGTTCTTC; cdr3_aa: CASSVADDRGGWNEQFF
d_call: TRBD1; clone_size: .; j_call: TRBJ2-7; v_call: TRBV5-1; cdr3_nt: TGCGCCAGCAGTCGGGACAGGGCCTACGAGCAGTACTTC; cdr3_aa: CASSRDRAYEQYF
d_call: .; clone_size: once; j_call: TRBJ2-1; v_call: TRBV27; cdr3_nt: TGTGCCAGCACCCTCGGGGGAGCCTACAATGAGCAGTTCTTC; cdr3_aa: CASTLGGAYNEQFF
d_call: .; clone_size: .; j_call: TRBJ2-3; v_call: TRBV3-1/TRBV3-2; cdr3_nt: TGTGCCAGCAGCCAAGGCGGAGGGAATACGCAGTATTTT; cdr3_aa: CASSQGGGNTQYF
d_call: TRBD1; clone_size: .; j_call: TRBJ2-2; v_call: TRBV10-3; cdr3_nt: TGTGCCATCAACGCCGGGACAGGGGGCTCAGTTACCGGGGAGCTGTTTTTT; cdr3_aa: CAINAGTGGSVTGELFF
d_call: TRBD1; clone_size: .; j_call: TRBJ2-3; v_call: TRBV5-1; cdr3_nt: TGCGCCAGCAGCTTGGCGGGACAGGGGTACACAGATACGCAGTATTTT; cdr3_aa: CASSLAGQGYTDTQYF
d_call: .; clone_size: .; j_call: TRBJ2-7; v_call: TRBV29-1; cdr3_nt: TGCAGCGTACAGACACCCTCATCCTACGAGCAGTACTTC; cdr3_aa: CSVQTPSSYEQYF
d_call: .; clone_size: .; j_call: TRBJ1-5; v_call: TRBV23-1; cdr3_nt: TGCGCCAGCAGTCCCCCGGGACTGCGATGCAATCAGCCCCAGCATTTT; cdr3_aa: CASSPPGLRCNQPQHF
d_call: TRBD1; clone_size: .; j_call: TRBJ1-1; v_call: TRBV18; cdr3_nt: TGTGCCAGCTCACCAAACAGGGGGAAAGGTAACACTGAAGCTTTCTTT; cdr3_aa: CASSPNRGKGNTEAFF
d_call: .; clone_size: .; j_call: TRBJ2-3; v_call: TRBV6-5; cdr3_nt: TGTGCCAGCTCTAGTGCCTACACAGATACGCAGTATTTT; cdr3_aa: CASSSAYTDTQYF
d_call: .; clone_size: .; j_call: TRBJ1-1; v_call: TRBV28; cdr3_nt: TGTGCCAGCAGTTTAGTACAGCCGAACACTGAAGCTTTCTTT; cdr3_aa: CASSLVQPNTEAFF
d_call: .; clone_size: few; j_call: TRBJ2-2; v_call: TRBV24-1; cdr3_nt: TGTGCCACCAGCCCTTGGGCCACCGGGGAGCTGTTTTTT; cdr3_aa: CATSPWATGELFF
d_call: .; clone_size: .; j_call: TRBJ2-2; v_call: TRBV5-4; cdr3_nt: TGTGCCAGCAGCTTGGACAGCGGGTGGGCCGGGGAGCTGTTTTTT; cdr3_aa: CASSLDSGWAGELFF
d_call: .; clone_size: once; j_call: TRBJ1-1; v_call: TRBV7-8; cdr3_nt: TGTGCCAGCAGCTTATTGTGGGGCCAGGATGAAGCTTTCTTT; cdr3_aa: CASSLLWGQDEAFF
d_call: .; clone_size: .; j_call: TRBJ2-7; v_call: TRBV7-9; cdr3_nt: TGTGCCAGCAGCTTAAGGCAGGGTACCGAGCAGTACTTC; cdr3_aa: CASSLRQGTEQYF
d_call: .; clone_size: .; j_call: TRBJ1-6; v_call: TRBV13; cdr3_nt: TGTGCCAGCAGCCTTCCCCCTAATTCACCCCTCCACTTT; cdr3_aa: CASSLPPNSPLHF
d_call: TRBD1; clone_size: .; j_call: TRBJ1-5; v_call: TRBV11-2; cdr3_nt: TGTGCCAGCAGACGGGACAGGGGAGGGGATCAGCCCCAGCATTTT; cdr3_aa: CASRRDRGGDQPQHF
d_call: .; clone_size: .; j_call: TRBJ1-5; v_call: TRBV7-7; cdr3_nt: TGTGCCAGCAGCTCCTCAAAAGAGGGCGGCAATCAGCCCCAGCATTTT; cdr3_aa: CASSSSKEGGNQPQHF
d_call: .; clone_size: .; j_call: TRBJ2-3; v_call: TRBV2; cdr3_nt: TGTGCCAGCAGTCGGGGGGCCGGGGTCAGAGATACGCAGTATTTT; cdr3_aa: CASSRGAGVRDTQYF
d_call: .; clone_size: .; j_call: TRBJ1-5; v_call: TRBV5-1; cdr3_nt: TGCGCCAGCAGCTGGGACGGGGGGGCAAGTCAGCCCCAGCATTTT; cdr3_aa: CASSWDGGASQPQHF
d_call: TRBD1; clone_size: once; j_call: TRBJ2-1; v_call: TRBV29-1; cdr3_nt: TGCAGCGGGCGGAACAGGGGAGAAGATGAGCAGTTCTTC; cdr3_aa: CSGRNRGEDEQFF
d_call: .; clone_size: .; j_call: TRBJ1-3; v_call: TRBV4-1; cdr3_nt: TGCGCCAGCACCGAAGTATGGGGGGTACTTTCTGGAAACACCATATATTTT; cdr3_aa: CASTEVWGVLSGNTIYF
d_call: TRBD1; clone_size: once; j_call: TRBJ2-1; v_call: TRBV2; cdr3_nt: TGTGCCAGCAGTGAGGGTCAGGGGGTATACAATGAGCAGTTCTTC; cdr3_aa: CASSEGQGVYNEQFF
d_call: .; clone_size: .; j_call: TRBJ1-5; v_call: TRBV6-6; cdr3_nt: TGTGCCAGCAATCCGGGACTTCTCAATCAGCCCCAGCATTTT; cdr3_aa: CASNPGLLNQPQHF
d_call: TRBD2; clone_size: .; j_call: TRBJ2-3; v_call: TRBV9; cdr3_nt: TGTGCCAGCAGCGTAGGACTAGCTGGGGATACGCAGTATTTT; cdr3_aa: CASSVGLAGDTQYF
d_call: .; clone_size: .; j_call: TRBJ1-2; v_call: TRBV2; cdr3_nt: TGTGCCAGCAGTCTGGGGCTTAGAAATGGCTACACCTTC; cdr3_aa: CASSLGLRNGYTF
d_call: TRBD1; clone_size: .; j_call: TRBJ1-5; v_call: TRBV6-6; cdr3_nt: TGTGCCAGCAGTCGTGGACAGGGGCTAGGTAGCAATCAGCCCCAGCATTTT; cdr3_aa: CASSRGQGLGSNQPQHF
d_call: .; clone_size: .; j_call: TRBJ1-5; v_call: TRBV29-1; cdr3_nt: TGCAGCGTTGTCACGGGGGTGGGCAATCAGCCCCAGCATTTT; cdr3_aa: CSVVTGVGNQPQHF
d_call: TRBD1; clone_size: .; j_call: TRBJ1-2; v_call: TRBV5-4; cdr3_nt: TGTGCCAGCTCCCACCCCGGGACAGGGGGGAATGGCTACACCTTC; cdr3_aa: CASSHPGTGGNGYTF